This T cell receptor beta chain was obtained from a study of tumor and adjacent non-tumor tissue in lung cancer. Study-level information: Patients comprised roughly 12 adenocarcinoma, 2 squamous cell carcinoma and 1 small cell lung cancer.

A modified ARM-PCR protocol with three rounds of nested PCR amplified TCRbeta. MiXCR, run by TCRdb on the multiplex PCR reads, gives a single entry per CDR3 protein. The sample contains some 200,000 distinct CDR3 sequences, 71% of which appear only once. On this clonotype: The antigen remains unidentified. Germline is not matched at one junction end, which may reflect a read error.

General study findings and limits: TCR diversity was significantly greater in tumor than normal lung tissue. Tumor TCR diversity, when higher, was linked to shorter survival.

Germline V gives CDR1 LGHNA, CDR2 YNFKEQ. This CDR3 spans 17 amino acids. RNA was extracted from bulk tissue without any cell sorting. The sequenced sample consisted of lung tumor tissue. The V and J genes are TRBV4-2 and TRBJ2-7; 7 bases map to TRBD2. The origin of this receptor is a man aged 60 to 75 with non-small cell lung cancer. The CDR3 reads CASSHLLGGEPSYEKYF. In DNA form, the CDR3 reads TGTGCCAGCAGCCATCTCCTTGGGGGGGAACCTAGCTACGAGAAGTACTTC.